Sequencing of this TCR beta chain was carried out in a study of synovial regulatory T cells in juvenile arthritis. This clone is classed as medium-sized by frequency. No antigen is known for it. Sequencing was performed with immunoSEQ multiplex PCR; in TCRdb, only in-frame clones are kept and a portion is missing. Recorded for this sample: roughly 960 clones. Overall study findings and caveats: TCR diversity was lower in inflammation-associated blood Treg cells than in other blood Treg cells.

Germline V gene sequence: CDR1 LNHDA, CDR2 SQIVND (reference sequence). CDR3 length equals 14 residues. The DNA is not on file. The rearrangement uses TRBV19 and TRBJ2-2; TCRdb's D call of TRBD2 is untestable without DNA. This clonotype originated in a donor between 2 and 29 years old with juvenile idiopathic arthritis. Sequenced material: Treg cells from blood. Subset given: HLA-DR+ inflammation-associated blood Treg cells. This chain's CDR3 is CASRSGWGTGELFF.